Described below is a single T cell receptor (beta chain) sequence and its context. Its recognized antigen is unknown. Nothing much larger sits one base from this clone, and base qualities are not available. This entry belongs to a study of human T cells and chemical hapten exposure (dated by TCRdb to 2020 to 2022). Regarding the complete study: For sensitization, 2% DPC in acetone was applied to a 2 cm by 2 cm area of upper inner arm skin. Patient blood was sampled pre-sensitization (week 0) and at 2, 6 and about 24 weeks after DPC sensitization. Blood for TCR sequencing was provided by twenty-nine alopecia patients at one to four time points (pre-sensitization, 2, 6 and 24 weeks). The patient cohort, mostly female, included alopecia areata with under or over 50% scalp involvement, alopecia totalis and alopecia universalis. Patch testing was performed on the upper back with Finn chambers containing 0.01% DPC, and the patch tests were scored after 6 days according to International Contact Dermatitis Research Group standards. Weekly therapeutic DPC doses were additionally applied to the scalp of patients throughout the roughly 26-week study period. Libraries were combined into a pool for sequencing, and differences in TCR yield between samples came mainly from small differences in library volumes within the pool. In alopecia patients, the study followed how the peripheral blood TCR repertoire changed in vivo over primary and secondary sensitization to diphenylcyclopropenone (DPC), a hapten.

The germline V gene (reference sequence) supplies CDR1 MNHEY and CDR2 SMNVEV. The CDR3 runs 20 amino acids, cysteine and phenylalanine included. Just the 60-base CDR3 DNA is kept, in frame starting at base 1. After removal of 5 bases from V and 2 bases from J, the junction retains 17 bases not matched to a gene. Libraries were constructed by RACE. The instrument was a NextSeq 500. During library preparation, unique molecular identifiers were attached to individual cDNA molecules so that TCRs could be counted in a quantitative, reproducible way. For every blood RNA sample, sequencing covered both the TCR alpha and TCR beta chains. From the authors' description of their analysis: The median number of TCRs per sample was roughly 100,000, ranging from about 20,000 to 690,600. V, J and CDR3 annotation of the TCR reads was performed with the Decombinator software suite. For PS versus PT1 abundance plots, all samples were subsampled to the same number of TCRs (28,000). TCRs were defined as expanded if absent before sensitization and observed at least eight times at the 2-week time point. The public reads were reprocessed in TCRdb via fastp at Q25 and MiXCR, keeping in-frame beta chains. Entries are consolidated by CDR3 protein sequence, retaining the most common genes and DNA. The V and J calls were determined by TCRdb, not by the authors. In all, the sample holds around 380,000 distinct CDR3 sequences, and around 5.5% of those were seen once. The ten most abundant clones make up more than 8% of the sample.

The sample's time point label, in plain terms: pre-sensitization, week 0. In light of the paper, this sample's treatment or condition label describes: therapeutic diphenylcyclopropenone sensitization with weekly scalp DPC. Blood at each patch-test visit was drawn before the patch test was applied. Eligible patients were aged 18 to 70, diagnosed with alopecia, deemed suitable for DPC therapy, and excluded if pregnant. Total RNA was extracted from unfractionated whole blood that had been collected in Tempus Blood RNA tubes. Points the paper makes about the study in general: After repeated subsampling, the strength of the expansion versus patch-test correlation and the threshold at which it became significant changed. Patch test score correlated positively with the number of PT1 expanded TCRs, reaching significance at thresholds 8, 16 and 32 but not at 4. Alopecia, a presumed autoimmune disease, was present in all patients, so the immune response of the patients might differ from that of healthy individuals. Compared with pre-sensitization or healthy control sets, expanded TCRs formed significantly more large CDR3 similarity clusters, which is consistent with antigen-driven responses. No change with DPC sensitization was found in the number of TCRs above 1 in 1000 frequency, and no evidence of global repertoire structure alterations was found.

This TCR came from a woman between 18 and 30 years old with alopecia areata. Some clones in this sample may be carry-over from other donors' samples. Specimen: whole blood, collected in connection with sensitization to the hapten diphenylcyclopropenone (DPC). The chain is made from TRBV27 and TRBJ1-5, with 11 bases in between that match TRBD1. The CDR3 has the sequence CASSPQRGTGGPFGNQPQHF. The DNA sequence reads TGTGCCAGCAGTCCTCAACGTGGGACAGGGGGGCCTTTCGGCAATCAGCCCCAGCATTTT.